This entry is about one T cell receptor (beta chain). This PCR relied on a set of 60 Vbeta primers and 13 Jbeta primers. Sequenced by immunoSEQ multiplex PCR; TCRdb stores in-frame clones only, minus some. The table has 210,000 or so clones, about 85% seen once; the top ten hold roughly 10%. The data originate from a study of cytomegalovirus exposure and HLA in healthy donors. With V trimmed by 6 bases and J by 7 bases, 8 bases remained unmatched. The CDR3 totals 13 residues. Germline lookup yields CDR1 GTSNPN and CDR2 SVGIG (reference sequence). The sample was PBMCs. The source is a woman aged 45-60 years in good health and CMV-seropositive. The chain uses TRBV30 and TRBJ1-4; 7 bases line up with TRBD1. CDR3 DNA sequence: TGTGCCTGCCGGGAGGGGGCCGTTGAAAAACTGTTTTTT. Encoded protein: CACREGAVEKLFF.